The clone carrying this TCR beta chain was recorded a few times. Antigen: not known. This specimen belongs to a study of post-analysis software for immune sequencing data. Built from TCR beta cDNA, the libraries had unique molecular identifiers in them. TCRdb ran MiXCR on the PCR reads and lists one entry per CDR3 protein. The repertoire holds approximately 630,000 distinct CDR3 sequences, with 55% to 60% as singletons. Between the trimmed V and J ends, which lost 4 bases and 0 bases, there was a span of 14 bases. In germline, CDR1 is SGHDN, CDR2 FVKESK. The CDR3 loop spans 16 amino acids. Points from the study as a whole: When patients were compared with controls, about five TRBV segments were more frequent, TRBV5-6, TRBV5-1 and TRBV20-1 among them. Samples made in the same batch grouped tightly together by F measure.

J is TRBJ2-3 and V is TRBV14; perhaps TRBD1 as D (6 bases). Sequenced sample: blood. This TCR was recovered from a girl aged 2 to 9 with multiple sclerosis. CDR3 coding DNA: TGTGCCAGCAGCCGGAGGACAGACCCTAGCACAGATACGCAGTATTTT. Translating gives CASSRRTDPSTDTQYF.